This TCR beta chain was identified in a study of preoperative IRX-2 immunotherapy in early breast cancer (dated by TCRdb to 2018 to 2020). Reading the label with the study, this specimen's treatment or condition is: preoperative locoregional IRX-2 cytokine immunotherapy. The samples were obtained from a phase Ib study that tested preoperative, locoregional IRX-2 cytokine immunotherapy designed to prime immune responses. Patients with early-stage breast cancer who were given IRX-2 before surgery served as donors. The library was made by the immunoSEQ multiplex PCR assay. Here the immuneACCESS table is served through TCRdb, limited to in-frame sequences with V and J called. Missing clones are a known gap in these copies; in checked studies unresolved V genes cover under half, and the rest lacks a known reason. The sample yields about 33,000 clones; approximately 89% were counted once. The top ten clonotypes cover around 1.6% of the sample.

Taken from the germline V gene, the CDR1 and CDR2 loops are MNHGY and SAAAGT. Including cysteine and phenylalanine, the CDR3 has 15 amino acids. Only CDR3 DNA remains: 45 bases, in frame from the first base. Trimming accounts for 7 bases at V and 1 base at J, while the number of junction bases matched to no gene is 6. Remarks on this clone: The specificity of this receptor is unknown. Base qualities are not at hand, and no much larger clone is one base apart.

The sequencing used tumor tissue, collected after IRX-2 immunotherapy. The sequence was obtained from a human donor with breast cancer. The chain employs TRBV6-8 and TRBJ2-5; TRBD2 lines up with 10 middle nucleotides. The CDR3 in this case is CASKDSGGAQETQYF. The DNA is as follows: TGTGCCAGCAAAGACAGCGGGGGGGCCCAAGAGACCCAGTACTTC.